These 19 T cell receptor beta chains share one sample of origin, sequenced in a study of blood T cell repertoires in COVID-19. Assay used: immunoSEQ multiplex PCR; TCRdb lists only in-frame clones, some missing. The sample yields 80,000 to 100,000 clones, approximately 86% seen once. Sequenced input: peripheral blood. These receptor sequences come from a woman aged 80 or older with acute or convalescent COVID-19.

The CDR3 sequence is CASSSGGQGFNEKLFF. CDR3 coding DNA: TGTGCCAGCAGCTCGGGCGGCCAGGGCTTTAATGAAAAACTGTTTTTT. The rearrangement uses TRBV5-4 and TRBJ1-4; D is possibly TRBD1 (5 bases). Per germline, CDR1 SGHNT and CDR2 YYREEE (reference sequence). V shed 3 bases and J shed 4 bases, with 16 bases lying between them. This CDR3 comprises 16 residues.

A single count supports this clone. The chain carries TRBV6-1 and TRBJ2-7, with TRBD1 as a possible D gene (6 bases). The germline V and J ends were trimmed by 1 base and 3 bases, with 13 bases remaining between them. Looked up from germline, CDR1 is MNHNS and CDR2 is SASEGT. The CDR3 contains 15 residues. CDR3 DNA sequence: TGTGCCAGCAGTGAAGGGGGACACCTTAACTACGAGCAGTACTTC. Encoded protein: CASSEGGHLNYEQYF.

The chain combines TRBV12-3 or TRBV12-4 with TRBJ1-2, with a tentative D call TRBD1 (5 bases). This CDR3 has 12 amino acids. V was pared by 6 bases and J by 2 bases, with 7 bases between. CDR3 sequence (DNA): TGTGCCAGCAGGGGGGGGAACTATGGCTACACCTTC. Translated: CASRGGNYGYTF.

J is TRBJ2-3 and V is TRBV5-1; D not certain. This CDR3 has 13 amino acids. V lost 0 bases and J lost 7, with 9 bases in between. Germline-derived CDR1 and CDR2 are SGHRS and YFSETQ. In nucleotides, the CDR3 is TGCGCCAGCAGCTTGGGGGCCCCAAATACGCAGTATTTT. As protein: CASSLGAPNTQYF.

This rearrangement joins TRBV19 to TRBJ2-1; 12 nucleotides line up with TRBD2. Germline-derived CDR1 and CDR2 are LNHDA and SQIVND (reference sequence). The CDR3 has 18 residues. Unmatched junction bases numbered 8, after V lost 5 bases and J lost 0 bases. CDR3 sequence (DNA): TGTGCCAGTAGTTCTGGAGCTAGCGGGGGGGTCTCCTACAATGAGCAGTTCTTC. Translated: CASSSGASGGVSYNEQFF.

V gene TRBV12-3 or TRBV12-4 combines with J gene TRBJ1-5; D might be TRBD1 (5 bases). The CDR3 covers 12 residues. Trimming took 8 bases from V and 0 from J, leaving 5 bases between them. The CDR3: CASDSSNQPQHF. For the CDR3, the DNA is TGTGCCAGCGACAGTAGCAATCAGCCCCAGCATTTT.

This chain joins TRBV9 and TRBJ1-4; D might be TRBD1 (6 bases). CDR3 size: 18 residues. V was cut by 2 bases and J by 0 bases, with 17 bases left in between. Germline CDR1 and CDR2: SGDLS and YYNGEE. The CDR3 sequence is CASSVGLGGSATNEKLFF. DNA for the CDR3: TGTGCCAGCAGCGTGGGCCTTGGGGGCTCTGCAACTAATGAAAAACTGTTTTTT.

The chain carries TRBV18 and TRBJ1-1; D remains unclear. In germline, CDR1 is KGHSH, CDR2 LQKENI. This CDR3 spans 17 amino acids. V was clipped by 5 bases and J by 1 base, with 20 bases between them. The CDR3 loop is CASSSFAGITRNTEAFF. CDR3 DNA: TGTGCCAGCTCATCGTTTGCGGGTATTACTCGGAACACTGAAGCTTTCTTT.

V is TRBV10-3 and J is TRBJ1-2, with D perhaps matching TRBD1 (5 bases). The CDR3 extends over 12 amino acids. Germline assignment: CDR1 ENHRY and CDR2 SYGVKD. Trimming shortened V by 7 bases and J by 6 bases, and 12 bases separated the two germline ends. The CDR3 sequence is CAITGRDDGYTF. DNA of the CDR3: TGTGCCATCACCGGCAGGGATGATGGCTACACCTTC.

The DNA for the CDR3 is TGTGCCAGCAGTGGACGATGGGGGGGGTCCCAAGAGACCCAGTACTTC. It specifies CASSGRWGGSQETQYF. The chain joins TRBV6-1 to TRBJ2-5; 7 nucleotides line up with TRBD2. The V and J ends lost 4 bases and 1 base, in that order; junction bases with no gene match: 9. CDR1 and CDR2 from the germline V gene are MNHNS and SASEGT. The CDR3 is made up of 16 amino acids.

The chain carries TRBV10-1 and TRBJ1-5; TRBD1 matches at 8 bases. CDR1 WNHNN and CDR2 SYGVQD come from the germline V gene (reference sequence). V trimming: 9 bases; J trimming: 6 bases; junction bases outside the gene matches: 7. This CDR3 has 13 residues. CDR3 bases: TGCGCCAGTTCGACAGGGGAGAGTCAGCCCCAGCATTTT. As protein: CASSTGESQPQHF.

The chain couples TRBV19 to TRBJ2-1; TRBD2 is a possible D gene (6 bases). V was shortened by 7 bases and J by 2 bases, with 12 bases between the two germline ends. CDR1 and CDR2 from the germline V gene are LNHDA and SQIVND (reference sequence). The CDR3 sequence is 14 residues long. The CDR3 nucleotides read TGTGCCAGTACCCTCGGGGGAACCTACAATGAGCAGTTCTTC. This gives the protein CASTLGGTYNEQFF.

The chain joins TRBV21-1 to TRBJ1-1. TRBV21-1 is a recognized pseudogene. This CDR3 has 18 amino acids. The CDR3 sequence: CASSKAVAIEGMNTEAFF. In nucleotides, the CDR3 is TGTGCCAGCAGCAAAGCCGTGGCCATTGAGGGCATGAACACTGAAGCTTTCTTT.

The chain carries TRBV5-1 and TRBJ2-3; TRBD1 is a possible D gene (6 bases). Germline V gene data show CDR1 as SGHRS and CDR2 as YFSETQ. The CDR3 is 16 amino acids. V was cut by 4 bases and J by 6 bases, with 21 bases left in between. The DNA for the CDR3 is TGCGCCAGCAGCGAAGGGGGTTTGTTATATCAGGATACGCAGTATTTT. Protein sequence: CASSEGGLLYQDTQYF.

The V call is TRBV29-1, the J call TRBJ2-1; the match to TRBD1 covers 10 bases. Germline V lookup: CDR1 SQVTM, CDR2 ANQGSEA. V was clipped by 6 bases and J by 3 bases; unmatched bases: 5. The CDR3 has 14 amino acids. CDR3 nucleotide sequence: TGCAGCGTAATGGGACAGGGGTACTACAATGAGCAGTTCTTC. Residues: CSVMGQGYYNEQFF.

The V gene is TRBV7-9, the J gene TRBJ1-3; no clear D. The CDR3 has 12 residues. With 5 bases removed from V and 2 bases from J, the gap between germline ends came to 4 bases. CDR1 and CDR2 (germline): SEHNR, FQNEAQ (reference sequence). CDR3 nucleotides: TGTGCCAGCAGCCTAACTGGAAACACCATATATTTT. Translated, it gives CASSLTGNTIYF.

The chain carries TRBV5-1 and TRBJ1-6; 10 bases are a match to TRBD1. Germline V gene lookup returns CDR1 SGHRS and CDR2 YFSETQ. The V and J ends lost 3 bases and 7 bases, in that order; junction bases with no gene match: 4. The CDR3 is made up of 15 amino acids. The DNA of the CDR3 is TGCGCCAGCAGCTCCGGGACAGGGGAAAATTCACCCCTCCACTTT. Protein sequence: CASSSGTGENSPLHF.

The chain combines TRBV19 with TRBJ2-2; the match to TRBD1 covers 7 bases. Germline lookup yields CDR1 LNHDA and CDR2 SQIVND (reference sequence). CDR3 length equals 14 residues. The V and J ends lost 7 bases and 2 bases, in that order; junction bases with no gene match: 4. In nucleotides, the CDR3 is TGTGCCAGTATTAGACAGGGAAACACCGGGGAGCTGTTTTTT. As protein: CASIRQGNTGELFF. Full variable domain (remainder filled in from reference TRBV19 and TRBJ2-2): DGGITQSPKYLFRKEGQNVTLSCEQNLNHDAMYWYRQDPGQGLRLIYYSQIVNDFQKGDIAEGYSVSREKKESFPLTVTSAQKNPTAFYLCASIRQGNTGELFFGEGSRLTVL.

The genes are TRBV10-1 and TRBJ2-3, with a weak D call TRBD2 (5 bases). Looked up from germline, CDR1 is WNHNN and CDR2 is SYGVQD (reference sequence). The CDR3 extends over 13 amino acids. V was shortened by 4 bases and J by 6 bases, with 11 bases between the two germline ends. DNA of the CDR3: TGCGCCAGCAGTGGGACTTCTCTGGATACGCAGTATTTT. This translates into CASSGTSLDTQYF.